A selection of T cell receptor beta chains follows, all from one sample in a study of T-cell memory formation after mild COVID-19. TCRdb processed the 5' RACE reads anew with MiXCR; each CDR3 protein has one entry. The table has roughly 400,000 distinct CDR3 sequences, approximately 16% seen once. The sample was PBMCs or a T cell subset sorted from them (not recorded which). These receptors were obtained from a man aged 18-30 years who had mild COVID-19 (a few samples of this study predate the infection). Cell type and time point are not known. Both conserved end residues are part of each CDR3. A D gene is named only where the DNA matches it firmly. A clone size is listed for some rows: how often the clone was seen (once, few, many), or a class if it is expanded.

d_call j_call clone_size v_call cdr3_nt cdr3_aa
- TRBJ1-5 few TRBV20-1 TGCAGTACTCTGTCAGGGGATCAGCCCCAGCATTTT CSTLSGDQPQHF
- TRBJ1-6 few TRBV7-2 TGTGCCAGCAGCTTAGCCGGACGCGAATTGAACCCCCTCCACTTT CASSLAGRELNPLHF
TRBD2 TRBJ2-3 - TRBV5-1 TGCGCCAGCAGCTGGACCGGGACTAGCGGGGGGGATACGCAGTATTTT CASSWTGTSGGDTQYF
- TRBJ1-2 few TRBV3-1 TGTGCCAGCAGCCAAGAGCCGAGCCTCCTCTATGGCTACACCTTC CASSQEPSLLYGYTF
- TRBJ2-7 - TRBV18 TGTGCCAGCTCACCACCGTTCGCTTACGAGCAGTACTTC CASSPPFAYEQYF
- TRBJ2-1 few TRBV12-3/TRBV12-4 TGTGCCAGCAGTTTCGGGGGTCTTGAGCAGTTCTTC CASSFGGLEQFF
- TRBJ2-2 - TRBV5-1 TGCGCCAGCAGCTTGTTCCTAGGAGCCGGGGAGCTGTTTTTT CASSLFLGAGELFF
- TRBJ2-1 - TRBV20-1 TGCAGTGCTAGAGAGATGTCAGGTCCCTACAATGAGCAGTTCTTC CSAREMSGPYNEQFF
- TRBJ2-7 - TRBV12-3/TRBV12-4 TGTGCCAGCAGTTTAGCGAGACAAGGATACTACGAGCAGTACTTC CASSLARQGYYEQYF
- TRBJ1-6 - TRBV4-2 TGTGCCAGCACCCTCGCTTTTGGGAAGGCCCAGAATTCACCCCTCCACTTT CASTLAFGKAQNSPLHF
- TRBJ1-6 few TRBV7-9 TGTGCCAGCAGGTATACAGGGTCGGACTCACCCCTCCACTTT CASRYTGSDSPLHF
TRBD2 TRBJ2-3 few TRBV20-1 TGCAGTGCTAGACCCGGGACTAGCGGGGGCCATACGCAGTATTTT CSARPGTSGGHTQYF
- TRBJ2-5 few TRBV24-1 TGTGCCACCAGTGATGGTGCGGGGGCGCAAGGAGAGACCCAGTACTTC CATSDGAGAQGETQYF
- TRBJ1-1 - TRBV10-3 TGTGCCATCAAGAGTGCCATGAACACTGAAGCTTTCTTT CAIKSAMNTEAFF
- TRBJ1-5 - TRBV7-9 TGTGCCAGCAGTAAGGCCTCGGGGAATCAGCCCCAGCATTTT CASSKASGNQPQHF
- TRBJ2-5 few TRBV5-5 TGTGCCAGCAGCCGGACAGCGCTCCAAGAGACCCAGTACTTC CASSRTALQETQYF
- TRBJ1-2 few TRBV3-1 TGTGCCAGCAGCCCCTGGACGGGTAACTATGGCTACACCTTC CASSPWTGNYGYTF
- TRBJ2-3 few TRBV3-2 TGTGCCAGCAGCCAAACGGACAGGGAGGGAACAGATACGCAGTATTTT CASSQTDREGTDTQYF
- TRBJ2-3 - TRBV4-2 TGTGCCAGCAGCCAAGATCTGGGGACAACCACAGATACGCAGTATTTT CASSQDLGTTTDTQYF
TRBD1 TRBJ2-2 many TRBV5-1 TGCGCCAGCAGCCCAGGACAGGGACTCCCTACCGGGGAGCTGTTTTTT CASSPGQGLPTGELFF
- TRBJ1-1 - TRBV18 TGTGCCAGCCTGCCCGTCGGCGGTCACACTGAAGCTTTCTTT CASLPVGGHTEAFF
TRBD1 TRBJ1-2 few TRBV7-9 TGTGCCAGCAGCTTTACCGGGACAGGGTCAGACGGCTATGGCTACACCTTC CASSFTGTGSDGYGYTF
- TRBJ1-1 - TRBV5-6 TGTGCCAGCAGCTTGCGTCCTGAAGCTTTCTTT CASSLRPEAFF
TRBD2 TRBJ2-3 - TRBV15 TGTGCCACCAGCAGCCGGCGGGGGTCCCTAACAGATACGCAGTATTTT CATSSRRGSLTDTQYF
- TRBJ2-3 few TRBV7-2 TGTGCCAGCAGCCAGGTGGGTCCGGATACGCAGTATTTT CASSQVGPDTQYF
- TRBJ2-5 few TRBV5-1 TGCGCCAGCAGCTTGGTGGTGCAAGAGACCCAGTACTTC CASSLVVQETQYF
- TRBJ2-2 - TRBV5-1 TGCGCCAGCAGGCGACTTTCCGACACCGGGGAGCTGTTTTTT CASRRLSDTGELFF
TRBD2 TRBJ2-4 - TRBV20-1 TGCAGTGCTAGAGGACTAGCGGGGGGGCCGGAGGCCAAAAACATTCAGTACTTC CSARGLAGGPEAKNIQYF
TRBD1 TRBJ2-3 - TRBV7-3 TGTGCCAGCAGCTTGGGACAGCCCGGGGCGGATACGCAGTATTTT CASSLGQPGADTQYF
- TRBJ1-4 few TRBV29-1 TGCAGCGTCTCCGTAGGGACACATAATGAAAAACTGTTTTTT CSVSVGTHNEKLFF
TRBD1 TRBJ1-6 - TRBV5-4 TGTGCCAGCAGCTCCACCGGGACAGGGAGTGATTCACCCCTCCACTTT CASSSTGTGSDSPLHF
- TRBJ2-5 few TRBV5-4 TGTGCCAGCACTTTGGGGGGAGAGACCCAGTACTTC CASTLGGETQYF
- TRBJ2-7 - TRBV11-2 TGTGCCAGCAGCTTAATAGGGGCGTCCTACGAGCAGTACTTC CASSLIGASYEQYF
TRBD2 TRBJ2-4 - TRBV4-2 TGTGCCAGCAGCCCGCAGACTAGCGGGGGGGTAAACATTCAGTACTTC CASSPQTSGGVNIQYF
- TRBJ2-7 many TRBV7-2 TGTGCCAGCAGCTTATCGTGGGACACGAGCTCCTACGAGCAGTACTTC CASSLSWDTSSYEQYF
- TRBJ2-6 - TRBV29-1 TGCAGCGTCCACCAGGCCTCTGGGGCCAACGTCCTGACTTTC CSVHQASGANVLTF
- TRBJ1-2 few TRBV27 TGTGCCAGCAGTTATGGCCCGGGCTTCTATGGCTACACCTTC CASSYGPGFYGYTF
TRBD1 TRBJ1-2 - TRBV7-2 TGTGCCAGCACCAACACCCTACAGGGGAACTATGGCTACACCTTC CASTNTLQGNYGYTF
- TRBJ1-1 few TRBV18 TGTGCCAGCTCGGCCGGGACCTTTGGAGCTTTCTTT CASSAGTFGAFF
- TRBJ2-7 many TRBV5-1 TGCGCCAGCAGCTTGGGACCGGCTTCCGACGAGCAGTACTTC CASSLGPASDEQYF
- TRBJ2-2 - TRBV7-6 TGTGCCAGCAGCTTATCAATCTCTAGCGGGGAGCTGTTTTTT CASSLSISSGELFF
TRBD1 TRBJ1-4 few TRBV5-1 TGCGCCAGCAGCGTCATCAGGGGGCCTAATGAAAAACTGTTTTTT CASSVIRGPNEKLFF
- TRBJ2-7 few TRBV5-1 TGCGCCAGCCGTGGGCCGGGGGATGAGCAGTACTTC CASRGPGDEQYF
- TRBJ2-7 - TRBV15 TGTGCCACCAGCAGGGGTAGGGATGGGCTCGAGCAGTACTTC CATSRGRDGLEQYF
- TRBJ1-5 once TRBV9 TGTGCCAGCAGCGTAGGGGGCATTAGCAATCAGCCCCAGCATTTT CASSVGGISNQPQHF
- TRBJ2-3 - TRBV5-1 TGCGCCGACCGGGACCCTGGGACAGATACGCAGTATTTT CADRDPGTDTQYF
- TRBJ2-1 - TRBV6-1 TGTGCCAGCAGTGGTCAGGGCCCTATTAGCTCCTACAATGAGCAGTTCTTC CASSGQGPISSYNEQFF
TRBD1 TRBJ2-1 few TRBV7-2 TGTGCCAGCAGCCTTCGACAGGGGGGAGATGAGCAGTTCTTC CASSLRQGGDEQFF
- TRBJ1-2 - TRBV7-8 TGTGCCAGCAGCTTCGGCCAGCTCCAAAGGGGCTACACCTTC CASSFGQLQRGYTF
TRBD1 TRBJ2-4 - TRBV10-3 TGTGCCATCAGTGTGACAGGGAGAAGGAACATTCAGTACTTC CAISVTGRRNIQYF
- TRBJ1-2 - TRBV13 TGTGCCAGCAGCGGGGGAGATTTCTATGGCTACACCTTC CASSGGDFYGYTF
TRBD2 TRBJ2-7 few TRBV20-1 TGCAGTGCTAGAGACCCCTCCGCGGGGGGTACCCGTGATGGTCGGGAGCAGTACTTC CSARDPSAGGTRDGREQYF
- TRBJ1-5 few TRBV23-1 TGCGCCAGCAGTCACGGGGGGCCCAGCAATCAGCCCCAGCATTTT CASSHGGPSNQPQHF
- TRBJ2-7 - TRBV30 TGTGCCTGGAGTGTACGAATGGGCTACGAGCAGTACTTC CAWSVRMGYEQYF
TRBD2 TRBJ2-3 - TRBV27 TGTGCCAGCAGTTTATGGTCCACATCTCGGGGGGGCACAGATACGCAGTATTTT CASSLWSTSRGGTDTQYF
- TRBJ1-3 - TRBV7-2 TGTGCCAGCAGCTTAAGAGAAACGCGAAACACCATATATTTT CASSLRETRNTIYF
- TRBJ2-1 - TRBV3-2 TGTGCCAGCAGTACAGGGGGCGACTTCTATGAGCAGTTCTTC CASSTGGDFYEQFF
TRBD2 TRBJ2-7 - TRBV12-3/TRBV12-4 TGTGCCAGCAGTCCAACACTTAGCGGGGGAGCATACGAGCAGTACTTC CASSPTLSGGAYEQYF
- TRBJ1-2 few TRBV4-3 TGCGCCAGCAGCCAAGGCCCCTCTGGGGGCGAGCACTATGGCTACACCTTC CASSQGPSGGEHYGYTF
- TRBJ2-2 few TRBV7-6 TGTGCCAGCAGCTTACGAGCTCGGCTCACCGGGGAGCTGTTTTTT CASSLRARLTGELFF